This T cell receptor beta chain was captured by sequencing in a study of blood T cell repertoires in COVID-19. Assay: immunoSEQ multiplex PCR; the TCRdb copy retains only in-frame clones and omits some. The table has about 260,000 clones, about nine tenths seen once; the top ten hold approximately 10%. Germline V gene lookup returns CDR1 MNHEY and CDR2 SMNVEV (reference sequence). Trimming took 5 bases from V and 3 from J; bases not matched to a gene: 6. The CDR3 consists of 16 residues. The chain is built from TRBV27 and TRBJ2-1; 11 bases align to TRBD2. The TCR comes from a woman aged 25 to 45 with COVID-19, enrolled during active disease. Sequenced: peripheral blood. The CDR3 spells CASSTVAGGDYNEQFF. DNA for the CDR3: TGTGCCAGCAGTACCGTAGCGGGAGGGGACTACAATGAGCAGTTCTTC.